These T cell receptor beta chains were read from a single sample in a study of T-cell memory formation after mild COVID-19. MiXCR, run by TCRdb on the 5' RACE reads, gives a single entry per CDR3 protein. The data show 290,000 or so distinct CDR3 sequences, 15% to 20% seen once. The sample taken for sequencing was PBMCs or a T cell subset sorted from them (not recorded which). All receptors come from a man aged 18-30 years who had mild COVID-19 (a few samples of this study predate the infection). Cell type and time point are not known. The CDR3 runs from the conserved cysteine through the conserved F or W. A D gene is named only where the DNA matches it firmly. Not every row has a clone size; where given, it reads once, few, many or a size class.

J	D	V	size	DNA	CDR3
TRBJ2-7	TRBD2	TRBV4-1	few	TGCGCCAGCAGCCAGCTTCCGGGACTAGCGGGCTACGAGCAGTACTTC	CASSQLPGLAGYEQYF
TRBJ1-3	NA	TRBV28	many	TGTGCCAGCAGCCTGGCCGGGGCAGCTGGAAACACCATATATTTT	CASSLAGAAGNTIYF
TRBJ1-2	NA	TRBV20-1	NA	TGCAGTGCGGGCGGCTACACCTTC	CSAGGYTF
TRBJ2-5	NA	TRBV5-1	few	TGCGCCAGCAGCTTGCGGCCAGACCAAGAGACCCAGTACTTC	CASSLRPDQETQYF
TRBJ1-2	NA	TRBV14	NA	TGTGCCAGCAGCCAAGAGGGCAGGAAGGGTGGCTACACCTTC	CASSQEGRKGGYTF
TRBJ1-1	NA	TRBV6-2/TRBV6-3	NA	TGTGCCAGCAGTTACCCGGCCATGAACACTGAAGCTTTCTTT	CASSYPAMNTEAFF
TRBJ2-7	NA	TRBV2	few	TGTGCCAGCAGCGAACGCCGTGGACCCTACGAGCAGTACTTC	CASSERRGPYEQYF
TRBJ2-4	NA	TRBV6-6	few	TGTGCCAGCGGGGGACGGTACATTCAGTACTTC	CASGGRYIQYF
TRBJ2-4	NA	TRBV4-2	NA	TGTGCCAGCAGCCAAGAGCGGCTAGCCAAAAACATTCAGTACTTC	CASSQERLAKNIQYF
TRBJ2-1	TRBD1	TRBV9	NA	TGTGCCAGCAGCGCTTCCGGGACAGGGACCGATGAGCAGTTCTTC	CASSASGTGTDEQFF
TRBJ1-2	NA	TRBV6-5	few	TGTGCCAGCAGCCCACCGGGGGGGCTACGTGGCTACACCTTC	CASSPPGGLRGYTF
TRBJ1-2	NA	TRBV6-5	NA	TGTGCCAGCAGAACACAGGCCTATGGCTACACCTTC	CASRTQAYGYTF
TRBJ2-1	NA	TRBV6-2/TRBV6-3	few	TGTGCCAGCAGTCCTCTAGTTGTAAGGGGGAATGAGCAGTTCTTC	CASSPLVVRGNEQFF
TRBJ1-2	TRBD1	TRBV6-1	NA	TGTGCCAGCAGTGAAGCGATAATCGACAGGGCGTATGGCTACACCTTC	CASSEAIIDRAYGYTF
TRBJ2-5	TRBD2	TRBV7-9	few	TGTGCCAGCAGCGGAATCGGGGGGAAAGAGACCCAGTACTTC	CASSGIGGKETQYF
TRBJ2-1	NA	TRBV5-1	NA	TGCGCCAGCAGCCAGACTAGTGATGAGCAGTTCTTC	CASSQTSDEQFF
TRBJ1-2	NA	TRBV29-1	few	TGCAGCGTTGACGGGGCAGGGAGCTATGGCTACACCTTC	CSVDGAGSYGYTF
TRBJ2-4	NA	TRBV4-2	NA	TGTGCCAGCAGCCAAGGCAGGCCCAGAAACATTCAGTACTTC	CASSQGRPRNIQYF
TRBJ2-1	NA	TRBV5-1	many	TGCGCCAGCAGCTTAGGGCTAGTACTAGAAGAGCAGTTCTTC	CASSLGLVLEEQFF
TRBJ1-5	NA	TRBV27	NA	TGTGCCAGCAGTCCTTCGACAGGATATAGCAATCAGCCCCAGCATTTT	CASSPSTGYSNQPQHF
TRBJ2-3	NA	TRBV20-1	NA	TGCAGTGCGGCGCCCGGCACAGATACGCAGTATTTT	CSAAPGTDTQYF
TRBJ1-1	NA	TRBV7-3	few	TGTGCCAGCAGCCCCAACGGGAACACTGAAGCTTTCTTT	CASSPNGNTEAFF
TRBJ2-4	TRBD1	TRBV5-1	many	TGCGCCAGCAGCTCCGGGACAGGGGAATACTTC	CASSSGTGEYF
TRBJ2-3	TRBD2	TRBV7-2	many	TGTGCCAGCAGCTTAATCGGGACTAGCGGGGTTCTCGGAGATACGCAGTATTTT	CASSLIGTSGVLGDTQYF
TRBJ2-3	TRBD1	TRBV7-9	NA	TGTGCCAGCAGCTTAGAGGACAGGGGCATGGATACGCAGTATTTT	CASSLEDRGMDTQYF
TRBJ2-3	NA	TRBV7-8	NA	TGTGCCAGCAGCTCTGGTCTAATCCTCACAGATACGCAGTATTTT	CASSSGLILTDTQYF
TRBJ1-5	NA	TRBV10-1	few	TGCGCCAGCAGTGTGCCGGAGGGGAATCAGCCCCAGCATTTT	CASSVPEGNQPQHF
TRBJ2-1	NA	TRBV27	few	TGTGCCAGCAGCGATCAGGGGCCAGCCTACAATGAGCAGTTCTTC	CASSDQGPAYNEQFF
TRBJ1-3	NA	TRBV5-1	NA	TGCGCCAGCAGCTTTTCCCCCCAGGGTGCCGGAAACACCATATATTTT	CASSFSPQGAGNTIYF
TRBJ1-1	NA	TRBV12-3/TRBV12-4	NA	TGTGCCAGTCATCTTGGACTGGCTGGGGGAGCTTTCTTT	CASHLGLAGGAFF
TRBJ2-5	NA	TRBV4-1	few	TGCGCCAGCAGCCAAGGGACCGGGGGAAGCCAAGAGACCCAGTACTTC	CASSQGTGGSQETQYF
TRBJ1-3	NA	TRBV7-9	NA	TGTGCCAGCAGCTTAGTCGGGTTTGGAAACACCATATATTTT	CASSLVGFGNTIYF
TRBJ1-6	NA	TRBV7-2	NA	TGTGCCAGCAGCTTAGGTGTCAGGGGAGGTTCACCCCTCCACTTT	CASSLGVRGGSPLHF
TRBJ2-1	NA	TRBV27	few	TGTGCCAGCAGTTCGGGTCCGCGGGATGAGCAGTTCTTC	CASSSGPRDEQFF
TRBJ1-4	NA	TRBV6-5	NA	TGTGCCACCCGGAGAGGGATAGCAACTAATGAAAAACTGTTTTTT	CATRRGIATNEKLFF
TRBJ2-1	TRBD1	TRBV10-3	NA	TGTGCCATCAGTGAGAAGGCACGGGACAGGGGATTTAATGAGCAGTTCTTC	CAISEKARDRGFNEQFF
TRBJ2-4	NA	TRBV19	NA	TGTGCCAGTAGTATTGGGGGTAATATAGCCAAAAACATTCAGTACTTC	CASSIGGNIAKNIQYF
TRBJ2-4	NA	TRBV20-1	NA	TGCAGTGCTAGAGGCGACACCGGAAACATTCAGTACTTC	CSARGDTGNIQYF
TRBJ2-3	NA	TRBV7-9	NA	TGTGCCAGCAGCTCTCCGCGGGATACGCAGTATTTT	CASSSPRDTQYF
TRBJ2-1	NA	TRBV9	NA	TGTGCCAGCAGCGAGCCGGACACCTACTCCTACAATGAGCAGTTCTTC	CASSEPDTYSYNEQFF
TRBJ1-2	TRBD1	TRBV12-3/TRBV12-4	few	TGTGCCAGCACCAGACAGGGCGAGTATGGCTACACCTTC	CASTRQGEYGYTF
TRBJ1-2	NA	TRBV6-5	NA	TGTGCCAGCACCACGGGCGGATCGGAGTATGGCTACACCTTC	CASTTGGSEYGYTF
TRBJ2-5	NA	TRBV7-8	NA	TGTGCCAGCAGCCGTAACCCGGTAGTCCAAGAGACCCAGTACTTC	CASSRNPVVQETQYF
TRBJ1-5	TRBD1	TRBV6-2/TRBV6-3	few	TGTGCCAGCACCAATGACAGGGGGCAAGATCAGCCCCAGCATTTT	CASTNDRGQDQPQHF
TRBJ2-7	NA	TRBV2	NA	TGTGCCAGCAGCCGGACCCAAAGTGAGCAGTACTTC	CASSRTQSEQYF
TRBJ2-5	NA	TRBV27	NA	TGTGCCAGCACCTCGACAGGTCGGGAGACCCAGTACTTC	CASTSTGRETQYF
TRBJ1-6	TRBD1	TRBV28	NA	TGTGCCAGCAGTGGGGGACAGCATTCACCCCTCCACTTT	CASSGGQHSPLHF
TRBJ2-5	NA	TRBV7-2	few	TGTGCCAGCAGCTTAGGTGTCAGACAAGAGACCCAGTACTTC	CASSLGVRQETQYF
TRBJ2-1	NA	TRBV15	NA	TGTGCCACCAGCAGGGGAAGGACAAATGAGCAGTTCTTC	CATSRGRTNEQFF
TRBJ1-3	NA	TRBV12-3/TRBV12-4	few	TGTGCCAGCAGGCCCCAGGGTTCGGGAAACACCATATATTTT	CASRPQGSGNTIYF
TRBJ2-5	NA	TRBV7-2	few	TGTGCCAGCAGCTTAGAGAGGAGCGGGGAGACCCAGTACTTC	CASSLERSGETQYF
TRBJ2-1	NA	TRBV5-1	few	TGCGCCAGCAGCACCCCGGAGGGGGCCCAGGAGCAGTTCTTC	CASSTPEGAQEQFF
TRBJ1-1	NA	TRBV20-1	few	TGCAGTGCTAGAGATGAAGGGATGGCTTTCTTT	CSARDEGMAFF
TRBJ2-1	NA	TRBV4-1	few	TGCGCCAGCAGCCAAGATGCCGACGGCCTAAATGAGCAGTTCTTC	CASSQDADGLNEQFF
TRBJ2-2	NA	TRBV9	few	TGTGCCAGCAGCGTAGATATAGTCCTAGGGGGGGAGCTGTTTTTT	CASSVDIVLGGELFF